This TCR beta chain was identified in a study of T-cell reconstitution after alpha-beta-depleted transplantation in children. This clonotype was counted only a few times. The antigen is not known. General study results and limits: A year had passed since transplant, and T-cell counts and diversity by then came mostly from newly produced T cells.

Germline CDR1 DFQATT, CDR2 SNEGSKA (reference sequence). The CDR3 totals 11 residues. Trimming took off 0 bases at V and 6 bases at J, with 5 bases between the two ends. The library targeted TCRbeta and was prepared with unique molecular identifiers. TCRdb analysed the PCR reads with MiXCR anew, one entry per CDR3 protein. The sample records about 980,000 distinct CDR3 sequences, roughly 29% being singletons. The chain joins TRBV20-1 to TRBJ1-2; the D is unclear. This specimen was PBMCs, mostly from graft donor cells, taken 360 days after TCRalphabeta/CD19-depleted stem cell transplant. The sequence was collected from a boy younger than two who had a stem cell transplant for SCID, so the T cells may come from the graft donor. This chain's CDR3 is CSARDSNGYTF. CDR3 DNA: TGCAGTGCTAGAGATTCGAATGGCTACACCTTC.